This TCR beta chain derives from a study of control samples from healthy donors and cancer patients. Libraries were prepared by immunoSEQ multiplex PCR; TCRdb keeps only in-frame clonotypes and omits some of them. The sample gives 91,000 or so clones, approximately 90% of which show up once; 0.92% is in the top ten. The CDR3 has 14 residues. The V and J ends lost 4 bases and 5 bases respectively, with 11 bases between them. Germline assignment: CDR1 LNHDA and CDR2 SQIVND (reference sequence). The receptor was isolated from a woman in her twenties or thirties in good health. The specimen was blood. The V gene is TRBV19, the J gene TRBJ1-4; perhaps TRBD1 as D (5 bases). CDR3 residues: CASSTRGLNEKLFF. In nucleotides, the CDR3 is TGTGCCAGTAGTACCCGGGGACTAAATGAAAAACTGTTTTTT.